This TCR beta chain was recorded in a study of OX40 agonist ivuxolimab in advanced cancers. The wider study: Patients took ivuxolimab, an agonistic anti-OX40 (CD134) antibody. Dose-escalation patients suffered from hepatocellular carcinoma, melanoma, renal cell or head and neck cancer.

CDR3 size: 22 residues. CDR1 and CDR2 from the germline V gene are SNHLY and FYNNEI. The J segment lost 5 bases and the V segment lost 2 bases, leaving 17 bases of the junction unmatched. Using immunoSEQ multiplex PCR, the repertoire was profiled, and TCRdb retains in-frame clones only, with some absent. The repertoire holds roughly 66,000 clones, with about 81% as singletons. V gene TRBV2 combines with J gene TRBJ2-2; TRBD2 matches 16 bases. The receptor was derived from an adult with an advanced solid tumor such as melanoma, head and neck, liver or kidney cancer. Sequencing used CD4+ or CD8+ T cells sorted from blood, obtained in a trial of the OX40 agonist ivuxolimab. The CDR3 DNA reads TGTGCCAGCAGTGAATCTCCCGGGACTAGCGGGAGGGCCCTAGTGATAACCGGGGAGCTGTTTTTT. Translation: CASSESPGTSGRALVITGELFF.